Included here is one TCR beta chain sequence, with context. Its antigen is unidentified. Some clones are missing from TCRdb's copy, which holds only in-frame ones; the method was immunoSEQ multiplex PCR. The data show about 32,000 clones, with roughly 87% seen just once and 2.5% to 3.5% held by the top ten. This record comes from a study of chemoradiotherapy in HPV16-positive cancers. The overall study: Candidate HPV-specific T-cell clones and common TCR motifs came from functional assays in a couple of HPV16-positive patients. Study-level findings and limits: Only a couple of HPV16-positive patients supplied the functional HPV-specificity definition. Non-HPV-specific T cells did not expand in tumors during treatment, whereas candidate HPV-specific clones and E7-related motifs did.

Samples were taken several times over chemoradiotherapy. This CDR3 region has 16 residues. Trimming removed 4 bases from V and 5 bases from J; junction bases left unmatched: 7. The germline V gene encodes CDR1 LNHDA and CDR2 SQIVND (reference sequence). Sequencing used blood, obtained from a patient who underwent chemoradiotherapy. This receptor was obtained from a human donor with HPV-associated anogenital cancer. The chain uses TRBV19 and TRBJ2-2, with 10 bases that match TRBD1. For the CDR3, the DNA is TGTGCCAGTAGTAATATCGGACAGGGGGGTACCGGGGAGCTGTTTTTT. Amino acids: CASSNIGQGGTGELFF.